The T cell receptor (beta chain) described here comes from a study of blood T cell repertoires in COVID-19. This CDR3 contains 19 residues. Germline CDR1 SEHNR, CDR2 FQNEAQ (reference sequence). The V and J ends lost 5 bases and 2 bases, in that order; junction bases with no gene match: 18. Study processing details: Using reference gene primer amplification, nucleated cell counts were estimated. Generated by immunoSEQ multiplex PCR, the TCRdb table keeps only in-frame clones and is missing some. V and J calls and clone size are given by that table; D and trimming were obtained from the DNA. Of 25,000 to 30,000 clones in the sample, roughly 83% were seen once.

This clonotype was sampled from an elderly man with active COVID-19. The specimen was peripheral blood. The chain joins TRBV7-9 to TRBJ2-5; 9 bases agree with TRBD2. CDR3 nucleotides: TGTGCCAGCAGCCCTCATCGGGCAGCGGGGGGCCGTTGGCAAGAGACCCAGTACTTC. Residues: CASSPHRAAGGRWQETQYF.